One sample yielded the 26 T cell receptor beta chains listed below, sequenced in a study of identical twins. TCRdb analysed the 5' RACE reads with MiXCR anew, one entry per CDR3 protein. The sample holds a few hundred thousand distinct CDR3 sequences, 5% to 7% seen once. These same data were also listed under a study on T cells expressing NK-cell markers.

The sequenced sample was CD8+ T cells sorted from blood. The receptor source for this set is a woman between 18 and 30 years old in good health.

This clonotype has a handful of counts. The chain has TRBV6-2 or TRBV6-3 and TRBJ1-1; D is uncertain. This CDR3 region has 16 residues. Germline CDR1 reads MNHEY; CDR2 reads SVGEGT. V was clipped by 0 bases and J by 0 bases, with 11 bases between them. Written as DNA, the CDR3 is TGTGCCAGCAGTTACTCGCCGGCGGAGATGAACACTGAAGCTTTCTTT. As protein: CASSYSPAEMNTEAFF.

The V call is TRBV27, the J call TRBJ2-7; D might be TRBD2 (7 bases). The V and J ends lost 6 bases and 4 bases respectively, with 19 bases between them. Germline CDR1 MNHEY, CDR2 SMNVEV (reference sequence). This CDR3 spans 15 amino acids. The CDR3 protein is CASSPPGGQEYEQYF. The CDR3 nucleotides are TGTGCCAGCAGCCCCCCGGGGGGCCAGGAGTACGAGCAGTACTTC.

This clonotype was seen ten or more times. The chain has TRBV20-1 and TRBJ2-7; D perhaps matches TRBD2 (5 bases). CDR3 length: 14 amino acids. The germline V gene has CDR1 DFQATT and CDR2 SNEGSKA (reference sequence). V was pared by 0 bases and J by 4 bases, with 13 bases between. The CDR3 DNA is TGCAGTGCTAGAGAAGGTCGTGGGGAGTACGAGCAGTACTTC. Amino acid sequence: CSAREGRGEYEQYF.

This clonotype was counted at least ten times. V usage is TRBV3-1 and J usage is TRBJ2-1; no clear D gene. Germline V gene lookup returns CDR1 LGHDT and CDR2 YNNKEL (reference sequence). This CDR3 region has 12 residues. Trimming left V 6 bases short and J 9 bases short, with 12 bases between. CDR3 region: CASRLTGSEQFF. CDR3 bases: TGTGCCAGCAGACTTACTGGTAGTGAGCAGTTCTTC.

The table lists this clonotype with many counts. This chain connects TRBV6-4 to TRBJ2-1, with D tentatively TRBD1 or TRBD2 (5 bases each). Trimming removed 2 bases at V and 6 bases at J, with 11 bases between. CDR1 is MRHNA and CDR2 is SNTAGT in the germline V gene. CDR3 size: 14 residues. CDR3 in amino acids: CASSDGGSLNEQFF. In DNA form, the CDR3 reads TGTGCCAGCAGTGACGGGGGTAGCCTCAATGAGCAGTTCTTC.

This clonotype was seen at least ten times. CDR3 region: CASSQVGRVYPYEQYF. The CDR3 region has the DNA TGTGCCAGCAGCCAAGTGGGACGGGTGTATCCCTACGAGCAGTACTTC. The chain combines TRBV4-2 with TRBJ2-7; TRBD1 or TRBD2 may be the D gene (5 bases each). This CDR3 is 16 amino acids long. The germline V gene has CDR1 LGHNA and CDR2 YNFKEQ. The V gene lost 1 base and the J gene lost 2 bases, with 15 bases spanning the gap.

This clonotype came up many times. The chain recombines TRBV3-1 with TRBJ2-7; 8 positions match TRBD2. J was trimmed by 7 bases and V by 4 bases; bases with no gene match: 9. CDR3 length: 14 amino acids. Germline values: CDR1 LGHDT, CDR2 YNNKEL (reference sequence). In DNA, the CDR3 is TGTGCCAGCAGCCTGGGGTTAGCGGGACAAGAGCAGTACTTC. Residues: CASSLGLAGQEQYF.

There are many counts of this clonotype. The chain joins TRBV7-9 to TRBJ2-2; D gene uncertain. Between the trimmed V and J ends, which lost 5 bases and 3 bases, there was a span of 4 bases. The CDR3 is 12 amino acids. Germline V gene data show CDR1 as SEHNR and CDR2 as FQNEAQ (reference sequence). The CDR3 DNA is TGTGCCAGCAGCCCACACACCGGGGAGCTGTTTTTT. It is translated as CASSPHTGELFF.

This clonotype has at least ten counts. This rearrangement joins TRBV3-1 to TRBJ2-5; D may be TRBD2 (6 bases). The germline V gene has CDR1 LGHDT and CDR2 YNNKEL (reference sequence). This CDR3 has 14 residues. V was shortened by 1 base and J by 3 bases, with 9 bases between the two germline ends. The CDR3 is CASSQVTGEETQYF. The CDR3 nucleotides read TGTGCCAGCAGCCAAGTTACGGGGGAAGAGACCCAGTACTTC.

In this sample, this clonotype turned up a few times. This chain joins TRBV7-6 and TRBJ1-5; D remains ambiguous. The V end was cut by 4 bases, the J end by 6 bases, with 7 bases between. The CDR3 contains 12 residues. CDR1 and CDR2 from the germline V gene are SGHVS and FNYEAQ. The CDR3 DNA follows: TGTGCCAGCAGCTCAATAGGTCAGCCCCAGCATTTT. Its translation: CASSSIGQPQHF. Full variable domain (missing parts from reference TRBV7-6 and TRBJ1-5): GAGVSQSPRYKVTKRGQDVALRCDPISGHVSLYWYRQALGQGPEFLTYFNYEAQQDKSGLPNDRFSAERPEGSISTLTIQRTEQRDSAMYRCASSSIGQPQHFGDGTRLSIL.

The chain couples TRBV7-9 to TRBJ2-5, with D hard to call. CDR1 SEHNR and CDR2 FQNEAQ come from the germline V gene (reference sequence). This CDR3 comprises 11 residues. V was cut by 7 bases and J by 5 bases, with 8 bases left in between. CDR3 coding DNA: TGTGCCAGCACGGGCGAGGAGACCCAGTACTTC. As protein: CASTGEETQYF.

With regard to this clonotype: A read error may be the cause here, since a much bigger clone is one base away. The chain is built from TRBV12-3 or TRBV12-4 and TRBJ1-5, with D possibly being TRBD1 (5 bases). Trimming pared 6 bases from V and 4 bases from J, leaving 13 bases between. The CDR3 is 14 residues long. The CDR3 DNA reads TGTGCCAGCAGCTCCTCATGGGGGAATCAGCCCCAGCATTTT. It translates to CASSSSWGNQPQHF.

There are a few counts of this clonotype. The chain carries TRBV30 and TRBJ1-4; D not resolved. Trimming stripped 6 bases from V and 8 bases from J, with 16 bases between. Germline CDR1 GTSNPN, CDR2 SVGIG (reference sequence). The CDR3 runs 13 residues. The CDR3 spells CACEWPEEEKLFF. DNA of the CDR3: TGTGCCTGTGAGTGGCCAGAGGAGGAAAAACTGTTTTTT. Together with reference TRBV30 and TRBJ1-4, the CDR3 gives the full variable domain: SQTIHQWPATLVQPVGSPLSLECTVEGTSNPNLYWYRQAAGRGLQLLFYSVGIGQISSEVPQNLSASRPQDRQFILSSKKLLLSDSGFYLCACEWPEEEKLFFGSGTQLSVL.

The table lists this clonotype with a few counts. CDR3 sequence (DNA): TGTGCCAGCAGTCCACCGTCCGGACCCAATGAGCAGTTCTTC. Protein: CASSPPSGPNEQFF. The rearrangement joins TRBV27 to TRBJ2-1, with D unresolved. Germline CDR1 and CDR2: MNHEY and SMNVEV (reference sequence). The CDR3 covers 14 residues. V dropped 5 bases and J dropped 6 bases, with 14 bases sitting between them.

The chain has TRBV5-5 and TRBJ2-7; no firm D call. Trimming took off 3 bases at V and 3 bases at J, with 4 bases between the two ends. CDR1 is SGHKS and CDR2 is YYEKEE in the germline V gene (reference sequence). The CDR3 runs 11 residues. CDR3 DNA: TGTGCCAGCAGCTACGACTACGAGCAGTACTTC. Protein sequence: CASSYDYEQYF.

Many counts were recorded for this clonotype. The chain combines TRBV12-3 or TRBV12-4 with TRBJ2-5; TRBD2 aligns across 7 bases. This CDR3 is built from 12 residues. The ends lost 5 bases at V and 5 bases at J; junction bases unmatched: 2. The chain's CDR3 is CASSAGDETQYF. CDR3 DNA sequence: TGTGCCAGCAGTGCGGGAGACGAGACCCAGTACTTC.

This clonotype was detected many times. The chain joins TRBV15 to TRBJ1-5; a weak D match, TRBD1 (6 bases). V was trimmed by 5 bases and J by 3 bases, leaving 14 bases between them. CDR1 and CDR2 (germline): LNHNV, YYDKDF (reference sequence). The CDR3 has 15 residues. The CDR3 DNA reads TGTGCCACCAGCGCGACGGGACAAGACAATCAGCCCCAGCATTTT. It is translated as CATSATGQDNQPQHF.

This clonotype was counted many times. This chain connects TRBV4-3 to TRBJ1-2; 7 bases are a match to TRBD1. The CDR3 has 16 amino acids. CDR1 is LGHNA and CDR2 is YSLEER in the germline V gene. V was pared by 1 base and J by 2 bases, with 7 bases of the junction left unmatched. CDR3 bases: TGCGCCAGCAGCCAAGGCCCGGGACAGACAAACTATGGCTACACCTTC. It encodes CASSQGPGQTNYGYTF.

V and J are TRBV4-1 and TRBJ1-3; D unclear. V lost 0 bases to trimming and J lost 0 bases, with 9 bases between them. Germline V gives CDR1 MGHRA, CDR2 YSYEKL. This CDR3 is 16 amino acids long. CDR3 sequence: CASSQDPAGSGNTIYF. The CDR3, as DNA: TGCGCCAGCAGCCAAGATCCCGCAGGCTCTGGAAACACCATATATTTT.

This clonotype has at least ten counts. CDR3: CASMRGIEQFF. The CDR3 DNA follows: TGTGCCAGCATGAGGGGGATTGAGCAGTTCTTC. The rearrangement joins TRBV12-3 or TRBV12-4 to TRBJ2-1; D possibly corresponds to TRBD1 (6 bases). The CDR3 totals 11 residues. Between the trimmed V and J ends, which lost 7 bases and 9 bases, there was a span of 10 bases.

In its sample, this clonotype was seen a few times. The chain couples TRBV11-2 to TRBJ2-5; 12 bases are a match to TRBD2. The germline V gene encodes CDR1 SGHAT and CDR2 FQNNGV. The CDR3 loop spans 16 amino acids. V shed 5 bases, J shed 6 bases, and the junction held 10 bases outside the gene matches. CDR3: CASSLELAGGSKTQYF. The CDR3 coding sequence is TGTGCCAGCAGCCTTGAACTAGCGGGAGGATCGAAGACCCAGTACTTC.

V usage is TRBV9 and J usage is TRBJ2-7; TRBD2 agrees at 7 bases. The J segment lost 0 bases and the V segment lost 1 base, leaving 4 bases of the junction unmatched. There are 15 residues in the CDR3. Per the germline V gene, CDR1 is SGDLS and CDR2 is YYNGEE. CDR3 sequence (DNA): TGTGCCAGCAGCGTACGGGGGGAGATCTCCTACGAGCAGTACTTC. This sequence encodes CASSVRGEISYEQYF.

This clonotype was counted ten times or more. The chain joins TRBV25-1 to TRBJ1-1; D is possibly TRBD1 (5 bases). The CDR3 spans 12 residues. Trimming stripped 8 bases from V and 4 bases from J, with 11 bases between. Germline V gives CDR1 MGHDK, CDR2 SYGVNS. In DNA, the CDR3 is TGTGCCAGCGGAGTCGGGGGCACTGAAGCTTTCTTT. Protein product: CASGVGGTEAFF.

J is TRBJ1-5 and V is TRBV20-1; 9 positions agree with TRBD1. The length of the CDR3 is 13 residues. The trim removed 4 bases at V and 4 bases at J, leaving 2 bases unmatched. Germline-derived CDR1 and CDR2 are DFQATT and SNEGSKA (reference sequence). CDR3 nucleotide sequence: TGCAGTGCTATCGGACAGGGGAATCAGCCCCAGCATTTT. Its translation is CSAIGQGNQPQHF.

This chain connects TRBV7-1 to TRBJ2-3; D gene uncertain. TRBV7-1 belongs to the ORF category, with a function that is uncertain. The ends were cut back, 10 bases at V and 0 bases at J, with 23 bases in the middle. This CDR3 comprises 17 residues. In DNA, the CDR3 is TGTGCCATGGGCCCCGCGCTCCTCTGCTGGAGCACAGATACGCAGTATTTT. Its protein is CAMGPALLCWSTDTQYF.

V is TRBV14 and J is TRBJ2-2; 8 bases align to TRBD1. V was clipped by 5 bases and J by 5 bases; unmatched bases: 7. Germline CDR1 SGHDN, CDR2 FVKESK. The CDR3 totals 15 residues. The CDR3 spells CASSATGDGTGELFF. The CDR3 DNA is TGTGCCAGCAGCGCGACAGGGGACGGGACCGGGGAGCTGTTTTTT.